The 10 T cell receptor beta chains reported below all come from one sample, sequenced in a study of shared clonotypes between healthy human individuals. Assay used: immunoSEQ multiplex PCR; TCRdb lists only in-frame clones, some missing. This table has approximately 1,500,000 clones, roughly 95% appearing once. The sample comprised naive CD4+ T cells sorted from blood. Subset denoted: CD45RA+ positively selected. The receptors were gathered from a man between 25 and 39 years old in good health.

V gene TRBV6-5 combines with J gene TRBJ2-5; tentative D call: TRBD1 (5 bases). Near its end, the DNA agrees better with TRBJ2-7, so the J call may be wrong. Germline V lookup: CDR1 MNHEY, CDR2 SVGAGI. This CDR3 has 14 amino acids. The CDR3 sequence: CASSISTGVYEQYF. In nucleotides, the CDR3 is TGTGCCAGCAGTATCTCCACAGGTGTCTACGAGCAGTACTTC.

This clone was found once. The genes are TRBV2 and TRBJ2-7, with TRBD2 as a possible D gene (5 bases). CDR3 length equals 15 residues. The germline V gene encodes CDR1 SNHLY and CDR2 FYNNEI. V lost 6 bases and J 0 bases, leaving 15 bases between the germline ends. The CDR3 coding sequence is TGTGCCAGCAGAGCACAAGCGGATGTCTCCTACGAGCAGTACTTC. Translating gives CASRAQADVSYEQYF.

The rearrangement uses TRBV28 and TRBJ2-2, with TRBD1 as a possible D gene (6 bases). This CDR3 contains 16 residues. Per the germline V gene, CDR1 is MDHEN and CDR2 is SYDVKM. Trimming stripped 1 base from V and 5 bases from J, with 14 bases between. In DNA, the CDR3 is TGTGCCAGCAGTTTATCACCAACAGGGTCGACCGGGGAGCTGTTTTTT. Its translation: CASSLSPTGSTGELFF.

The chain carries TRBV11-2 and TRBJ2-7; D remains ambiguous. The CDR3 sequence is 14 residues long. Looked up from germline, CDR1 is SGHAT and CDR2 is FQNNGV. Trimming took 5 bases from V and 4 from J, leaving 15 bases between them. CDR3 sequence: CASSNGTTAYEQYF. CDR3 bases: TGTGCCAGCAGCAACGGAACAACAGCATACGAGCAGTACTTC.

As to this clone: Other DNA sequences within the sample encode an identical CDR3. The rearrangement joins TRBV2 to TRBJ2-3; D unclear. This CDR3 is built from 12 residues. Germline CDR1 reads SNHLY; CDR2 reads FYNNEI. The V and J ends lost 3 bases and 4 bases respectively, with 5 bases between them. The CDR3 coding sequence is TGTGCCAGCAGTGACCGTTCAGATACGCAGTATTTT. This sequence encodes CASSDRSDTQYF.

This chain joins TRBV29-1 and TRBJ2-7; D is possibly TRBD1 or TRBD2 (6 bases each). The V end lost 8 bases, the J end lost 0 bases, and 14 bases lay between the germline ends. In germline, CDR1 is SQVTM, CDR2 ANQGSEA. This CDR3 is 13 amino acids long. The CDR3 DNA is TGCAGCTTTACGGCGGGACACTCCTACGAGCAGTACTTC. As protein: CSFTAGHSYEQYF.

The chain is built from TRBV29-1 and TRBJ1-1; TRBD1 matches 7 bases. Germline V gene sequence: CDR1 SQVTM, CDR2 ANQGSEA. V was pared by 6 bases and J by 6 bases, with 7 bases of the junction left unmatched. CDR3 length: 12 residues. CDR3 coding DNA: TGCAGCGTGGTAGGGGGCGTCGCTGAAGCTTTCTTT. Amino acids: CSVVGGVAEAFF.

The chain combines TRBV5-4 with TRBJ2-3, with D unclear. The CDR3 spans 13 residues. Germline assignment: CDR1 SGHNT and CDR2 YYREEE (reference sequence). V was pared by 2 bases and J by 6 bases, with 10 bases between. The CDR3 nucleotides are TGTGCCAGCAGCTTCCCACAAGTTGATACGCAGTATTTT. This translates into CASSFPQVDTQYF.

The chain carries TRBV7-6 and TRBJ2-2, with 8 nucleotides matching TRBD1. V lost 5 bases, J lost 0 bases, and 8 bases stayed unmatched. The CDR3 is 17 amino acids. Germline values: CDR1 SGHVS, CDR2 FNYEAQ. The DNA of the CDR3 is TGTGCCAGCAGCGTAACGACAGGGGCGACGAACACCGGGGAGCTGTTTTTT. Its translation: CASSVTTGATNTGELFF. The variable domain in full, completed from reference TRBV7-6 and TRBJ2-2, reads GAGVSQSPRYKVTKRGQDVALRCDPISGHVSLYWYRQALGQGPEFLTYFNYEAQQDKSGLPNDRFSAERPEGSISTLTIQRTEQRDSAMYRCASSVTTGATNTGELFFGEGSRLTVL.

V usage is TRBV6-6 and J usage is TRBJ1-5; weak D call: TRBD1 (5 bases). V lost 0 bases to trimming and J lost 0 bases, with 6 bases between them. The germline V gene has CDR1 MNHNY and CDR2 SVGAGI (reference sequence). CDR3 length: 15 residues. In DNA form, the CDR3 reads TGTGCCAGCAGTTACTCTCAGGGTAGCAATCAGCCCCAGCATTTT. This gives the protein CASSYSQGSNQPQHF.